This entry features one TCR beta chain sequence. This sample is drawn from a study of control samples from healthy donors and cancer patients. The CDR3 has 15 amino acids. Germline V gene sequence: CDR1 SEHNR, CDR2 FQNEAQ (reference sequence). V shed 0 bases, J shed 5 bases, and the junction held 6 bases outside the gene matches. Method: immunoSEQ multiplex PCR; TCRdb's copy keeps in-frame clones and lacks some. The sample lists about 26,000 clones, 82% seen once, with 23% in the top ten. This sequence was found in a man aged 55-75 years with colorectal cancer. Sequencing input: PBMCs. V is TRBV7-9 and J is TRBJ2-7, with 8 nucleotides matching TRBD1. The CDR3 sequence: CASSLAQGAVDEQYF. The CDR3 DNA reads as TGTGCCAGCAGCTTAGCGCAGGGGGCAGTCGACGAGCAGTACTTC.